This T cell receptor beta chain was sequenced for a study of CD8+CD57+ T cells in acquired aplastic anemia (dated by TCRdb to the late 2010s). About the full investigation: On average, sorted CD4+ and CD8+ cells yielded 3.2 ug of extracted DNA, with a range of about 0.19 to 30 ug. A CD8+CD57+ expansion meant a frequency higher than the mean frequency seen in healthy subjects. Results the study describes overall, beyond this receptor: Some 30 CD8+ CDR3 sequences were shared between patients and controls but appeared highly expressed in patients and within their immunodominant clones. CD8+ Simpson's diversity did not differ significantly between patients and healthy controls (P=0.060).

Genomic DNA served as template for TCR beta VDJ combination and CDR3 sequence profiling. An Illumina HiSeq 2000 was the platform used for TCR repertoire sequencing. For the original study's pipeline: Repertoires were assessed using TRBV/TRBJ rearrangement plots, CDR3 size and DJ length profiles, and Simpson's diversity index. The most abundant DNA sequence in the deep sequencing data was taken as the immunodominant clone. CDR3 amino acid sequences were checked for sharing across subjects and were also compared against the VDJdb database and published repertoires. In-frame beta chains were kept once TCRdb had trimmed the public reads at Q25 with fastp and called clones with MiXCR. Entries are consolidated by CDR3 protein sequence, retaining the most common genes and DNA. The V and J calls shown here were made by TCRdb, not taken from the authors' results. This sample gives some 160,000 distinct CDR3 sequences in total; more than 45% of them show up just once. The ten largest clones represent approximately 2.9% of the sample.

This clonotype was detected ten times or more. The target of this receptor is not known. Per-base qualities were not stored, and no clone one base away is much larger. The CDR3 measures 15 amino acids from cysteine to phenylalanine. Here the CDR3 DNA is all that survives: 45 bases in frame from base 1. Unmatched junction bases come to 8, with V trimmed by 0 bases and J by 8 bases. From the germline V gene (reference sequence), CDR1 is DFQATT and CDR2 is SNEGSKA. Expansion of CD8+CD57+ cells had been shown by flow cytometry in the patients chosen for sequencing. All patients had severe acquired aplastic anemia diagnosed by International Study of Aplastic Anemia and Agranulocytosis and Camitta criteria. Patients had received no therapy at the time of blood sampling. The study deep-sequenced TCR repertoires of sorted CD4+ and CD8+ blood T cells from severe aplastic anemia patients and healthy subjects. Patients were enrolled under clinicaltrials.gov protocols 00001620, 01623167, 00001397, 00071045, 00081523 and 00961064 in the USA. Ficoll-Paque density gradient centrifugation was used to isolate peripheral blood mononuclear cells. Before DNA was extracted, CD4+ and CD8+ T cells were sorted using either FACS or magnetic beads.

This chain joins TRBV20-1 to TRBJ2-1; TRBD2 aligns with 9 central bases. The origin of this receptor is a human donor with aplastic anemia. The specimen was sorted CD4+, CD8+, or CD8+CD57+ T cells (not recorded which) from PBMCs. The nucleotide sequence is TGCAGTGCTAGAGATCGCGCGGGAGGGCTGGATGAGCAGTTCTTC. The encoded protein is CSARDRAGGLDEQFF.